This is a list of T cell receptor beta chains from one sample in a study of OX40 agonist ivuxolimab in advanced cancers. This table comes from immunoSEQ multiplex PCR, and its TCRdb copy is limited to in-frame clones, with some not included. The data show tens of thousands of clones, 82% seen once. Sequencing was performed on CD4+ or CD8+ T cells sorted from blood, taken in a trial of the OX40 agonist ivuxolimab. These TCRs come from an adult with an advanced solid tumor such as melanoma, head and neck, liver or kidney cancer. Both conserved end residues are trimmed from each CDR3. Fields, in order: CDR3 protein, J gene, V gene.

cdr3_aa: ASSLFGSGGQETQY
j_call: TRBJ2-5
v_call: TRBV7-9

cdr3_aa: ASSPRQVDTEAF
j_call: TRBJ1-1
v_call: TRBV5-4

cdr3_aa: SGWGDAEAF
j_call: TRBJ1-1
v_call: TRBV20-1

cdr3_aa: ATSRGIGTNEKLF
j_call: TRBJ1-4
v_call: TRBV15

cdr3_aa: ASSWKPLGYTQY
j_call: TRBJ2-3
v_call: TRBV7-8

cdr3_aa: ASSQDGQTRLFNYGYT
j_call: TRBJ1-2
v_call: TRBV4-2

cdr3_aa: ASSPPGTGGPRSMGYT
j_call: TRBJ1-2
v_call: TRBV21-1

cdr3_aa: ASSPDGQDEKLF
j_call: TRBJ1-4
v_call: TRBV5-1

cdr3_aa: SVVTGGANVLT
j_call: TRBJ2-6
v_call: TRBV29-1

cdr3_aa: ASRPTGGPRPDTQY
j_call: TRBJ2-3
v_call: TRBV5-1

cdr3_aa: ASSPKDRGETQY
j_call: TRBJ2-5
v_call: TRBV5-1

cdr3_aa: ASSYGRVNQPQH
j_call: TRBJ1-5
v_call: TRBV6-5

cdr3_aa: ASTRGAGWNSPLH
j_call: TRBJ1-6
v_call: TRBV6-5

cdr3_aa: ASSRDYEQY
j_call: TRBJ2-7
v_call: TRBV7-9

cdr3_aa: ASSLETSGGVYEQY
j_call: TRBJ2-7
v_call: TRBV5-5

cdr3_aa: ASSLWGGENTEAF
j_call: TRBJ1-1
v_call: TRBV5-1

cdr3_aa: SVGLKRQVVRSVDTQY
j_call: TRBJ2-3
v_call: TRBV29-1

cdr3_aa: ASSVGVRGGAYNEQF
j_call: TRBJ2-1
v_call: TRBV9

cdr3_aa: ASSPGDRVHEQY
j_call: TRBJ2-7
v_call: TRBV18

cdr3_aa: ASRTWDSFYGYT
j_call: TRBJ1-2
v_call: TRBV6-5

cdr3_aa: ASSQEGTGITQPQH
j_call: TRBJ1-5
v_call: TRBV4-1

cdr3_aa: ASSKARGSGEQY
j_call: TRBJ2-7
v_call: TRBV5-4

cdr3_aa: ASSVRLGGRTEAF
j_call: TRBJ1-1
v_call: TRBV13

cdr3_aa: ASSKNTEAF
j_call: TRBJ1-1
v_call: TRBV6-5

cdr3_aa: ASTPESSTDTQY
j_call: TRBJ2-3
v_call: TRBV5-4

cdr3_aa: ASSQGDSSTYYGYT
j_call: TRBJ1-2
v_call: TRBV4-3

cdr3_aa: ASSLDANEKLF
j_call: TRBJ1-4
v_call: TRBV18

cdr3_aa: ASSLVLGGWGAF
j_call: TRBJ1-1
v_call: TRBV11-3

cdr3_aa: ASSVTGDRLGNTIY
j_call: TRBJ1-3
v_call: TRBV9